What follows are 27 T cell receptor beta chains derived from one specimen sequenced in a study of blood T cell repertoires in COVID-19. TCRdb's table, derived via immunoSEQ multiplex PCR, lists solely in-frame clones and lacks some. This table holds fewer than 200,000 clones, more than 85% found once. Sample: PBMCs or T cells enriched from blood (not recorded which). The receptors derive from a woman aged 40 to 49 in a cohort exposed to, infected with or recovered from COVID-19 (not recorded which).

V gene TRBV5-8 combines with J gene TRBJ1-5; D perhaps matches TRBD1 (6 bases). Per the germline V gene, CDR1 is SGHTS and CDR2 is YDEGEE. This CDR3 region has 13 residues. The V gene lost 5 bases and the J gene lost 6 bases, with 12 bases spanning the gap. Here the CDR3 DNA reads TGTGCCAGCAGTCATGGGGGCGGTCAGCCCCAGCATTTT. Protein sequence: CASSHGGGQPQHF. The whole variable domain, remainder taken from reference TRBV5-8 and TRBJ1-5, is EAGVTQSPTHLIKTRGQQATLRCSPISGHTSVYWYQQALGLGLQFLLWYDEGEERNRGNFPPRFSGRQFPNYSSELNVNALELEDSALYLCASSHGGGQPQHFGDGTRLSIL.

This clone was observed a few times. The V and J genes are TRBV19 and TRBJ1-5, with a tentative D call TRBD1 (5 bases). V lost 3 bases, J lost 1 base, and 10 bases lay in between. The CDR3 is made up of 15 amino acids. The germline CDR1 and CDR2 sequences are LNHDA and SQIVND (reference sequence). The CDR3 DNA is TGTGCCAGTAGTATCAGGCAGGGCAGCAATCAGCCCCAGCATTTT. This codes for CASSIRQGSNQPQHF.

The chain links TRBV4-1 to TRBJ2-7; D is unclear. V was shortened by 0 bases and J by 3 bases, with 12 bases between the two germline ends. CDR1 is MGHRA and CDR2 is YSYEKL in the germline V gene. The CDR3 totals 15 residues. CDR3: CASSQDISRGYEQYF. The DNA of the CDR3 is TGCGCCAGCAGCCAAGATATTTCGAGAGGCTACGAGCAGTACTTC.

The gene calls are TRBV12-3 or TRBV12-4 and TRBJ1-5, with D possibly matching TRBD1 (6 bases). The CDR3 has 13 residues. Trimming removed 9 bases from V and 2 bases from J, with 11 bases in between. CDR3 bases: TGTGCCAGTGCACAGGGAGGCAATCAGCCCCAGCATTTT. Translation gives CASAQGGNQPQHF.

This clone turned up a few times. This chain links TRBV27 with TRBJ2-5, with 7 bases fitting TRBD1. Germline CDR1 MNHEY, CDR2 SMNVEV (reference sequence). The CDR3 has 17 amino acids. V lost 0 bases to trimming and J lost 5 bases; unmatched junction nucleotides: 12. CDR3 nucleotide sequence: TGTGCCAGCAGTTTATCCCAAGGGGGCTATCCCAGGGAGACCCAGTACTTC. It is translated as CASSLSQGGYPRETQYF.

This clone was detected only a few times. CDR3 nucleotides: TGTGCCAGCAGATCCGGGAGTGAAGCTTTCTTT. It is translated as CASRSGSEAFF. V is TRBV5-6 and J is TRBJ1-1; D uncertain. Germline CDR1 SGHDT, CDR2 YYEEEE. V lost 5 bases, J lost 7 bases, and 9 bases lay in between. The CDR3 covers 11 residues. Together with reference TRBV5-6 and TRBJ1-1, the CDR3 gives the full variable domain: DAGVTQSPTHLIKTRGQQVTLRCSPKSGHDTVSWYQQALGQGPQFIFQYYEEEERQRGNFPDRFSGHQFPNYSSELNVNALLLGDSALYLCASRSGSEAFFGQGTRLTVV.

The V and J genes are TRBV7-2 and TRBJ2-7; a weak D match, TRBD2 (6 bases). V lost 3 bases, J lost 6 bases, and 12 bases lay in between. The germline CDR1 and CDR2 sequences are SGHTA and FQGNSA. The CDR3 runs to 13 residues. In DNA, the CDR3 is TGTGCCAGCAGCTTGGGGGGAATTGGCGAGCAGTACTTC. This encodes CASSLGGIGEQYF.

The CDR3 spells CASSLALGTGYGYTF. In DNA, the CDR3 is TGTGCCAGCAGCTTAGCGCTGGGGACTGGCTATGGCTACACCTTC. V usage is TRBV7-8 and J usage is TRBJ1-2; D perhaps matches TRBD1 (5 bases). The germline V gene has CDR1 SGHVS and CDR2 FQNEAQ. This CDR3 is 15 amino acids long. With 0 bases removed from V and 4 bases from J, the gap between germline ends came to 12 bases.

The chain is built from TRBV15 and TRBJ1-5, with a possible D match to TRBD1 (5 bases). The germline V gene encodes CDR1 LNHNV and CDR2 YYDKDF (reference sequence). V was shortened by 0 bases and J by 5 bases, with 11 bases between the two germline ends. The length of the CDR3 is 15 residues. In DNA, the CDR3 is TGTGCCACCAGCAGAGATTCCCAGGGATATCAGCCCCAGCATTTT. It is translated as CATSRDSQGYQPQHF.

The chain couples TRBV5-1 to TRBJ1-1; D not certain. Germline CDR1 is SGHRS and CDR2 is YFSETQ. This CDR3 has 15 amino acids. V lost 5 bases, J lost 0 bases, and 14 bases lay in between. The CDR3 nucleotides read TGCGCCAGCAGTTGGATGGAGGGCGTGAACACTGAAGCTTTCTTT. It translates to CASSWMEGVNTEAFF.

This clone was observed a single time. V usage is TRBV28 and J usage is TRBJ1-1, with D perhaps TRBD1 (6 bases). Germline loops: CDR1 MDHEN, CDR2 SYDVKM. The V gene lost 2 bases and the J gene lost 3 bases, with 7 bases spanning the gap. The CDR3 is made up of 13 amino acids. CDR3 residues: CASSLHRDTEAFF. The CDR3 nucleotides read TGTGCCAGCAGTTTACACAGGGACACTGAAGCTTTCTTT.

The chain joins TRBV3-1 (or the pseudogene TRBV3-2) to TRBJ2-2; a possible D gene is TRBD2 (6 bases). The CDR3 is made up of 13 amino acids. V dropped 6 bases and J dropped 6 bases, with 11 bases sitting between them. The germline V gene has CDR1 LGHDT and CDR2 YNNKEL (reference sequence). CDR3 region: CASRAAGPGELFF. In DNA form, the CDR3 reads TGTGCCAGCAGGGCCGCGGGGCCCGGGGAGCTGTTTTTT.

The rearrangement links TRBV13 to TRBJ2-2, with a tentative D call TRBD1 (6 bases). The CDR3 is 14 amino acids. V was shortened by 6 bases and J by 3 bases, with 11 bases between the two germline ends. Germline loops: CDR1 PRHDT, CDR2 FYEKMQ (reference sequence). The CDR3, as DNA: TGTGCCAGCAGACAGGGACGGGACACCGGGGAGCTGTTTTTT. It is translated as CASRQGRDTGELFF.

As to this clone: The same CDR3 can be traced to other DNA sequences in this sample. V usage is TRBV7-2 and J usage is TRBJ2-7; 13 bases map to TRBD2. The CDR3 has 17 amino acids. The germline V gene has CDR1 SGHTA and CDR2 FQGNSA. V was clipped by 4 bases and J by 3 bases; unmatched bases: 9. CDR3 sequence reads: CASSSRTSGRAGYEQYF. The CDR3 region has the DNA TGTGCCAGCAGCTCCAGGACTAGCGGGAGAGCTGGCTACGAGCAGTACTTC.

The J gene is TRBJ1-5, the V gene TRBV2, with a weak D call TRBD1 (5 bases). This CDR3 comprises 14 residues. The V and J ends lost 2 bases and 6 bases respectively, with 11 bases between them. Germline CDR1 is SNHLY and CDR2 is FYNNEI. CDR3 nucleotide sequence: TGTGCCAGCAGTGAATCAGGGTATTTTCAGCCCCAGCATTTT. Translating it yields CASSESGYFQPQHF.

The CDR3 loop is CASSPGTHYEQYF. CDR3 nucleotide sequence: TGTGCCAGCAGCCCCGGGACACACTACGAGCAGTACTTC. J is TRBJ2-7 and V is TRBV6-6; D perhaps matches TRBD1 (6 bases). Germline CDR1 is MNHNY and CDR2 is SVGAGI (reference sequence). There are 13 residues in the CDR3. V lost 6 bases, J lost 3 bases, and 12 bases lay in between.

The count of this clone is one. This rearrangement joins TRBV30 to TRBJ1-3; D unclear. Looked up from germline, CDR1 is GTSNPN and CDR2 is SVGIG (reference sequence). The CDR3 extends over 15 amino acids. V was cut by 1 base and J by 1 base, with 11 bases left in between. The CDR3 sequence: CAWSEPTTSGNTIYF. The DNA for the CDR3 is TGTGCCTGGAGTGAACCCACTACTTCTGGAAACACCATATATTTT. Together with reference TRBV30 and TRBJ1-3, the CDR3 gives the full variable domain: SQTIHQWPATLVQPVGSPLSLECTVEGTSNPNLYWYRQAAGRGLQLLFYSVGIGQISSEVPQNLSASRPQDRQFILSSKKLLLSDSGFYLCAWSEPTTSGNTIYFGEGSWLTVV.

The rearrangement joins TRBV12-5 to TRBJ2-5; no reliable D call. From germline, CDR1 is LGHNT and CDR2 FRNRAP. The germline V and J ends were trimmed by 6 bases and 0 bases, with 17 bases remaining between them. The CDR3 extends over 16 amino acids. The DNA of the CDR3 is TGTGCTAGTGGCCCCATCATAACAGAGTACCAAGAGACCCAGTACTTC. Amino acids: CASGPIITEYQETQYF.

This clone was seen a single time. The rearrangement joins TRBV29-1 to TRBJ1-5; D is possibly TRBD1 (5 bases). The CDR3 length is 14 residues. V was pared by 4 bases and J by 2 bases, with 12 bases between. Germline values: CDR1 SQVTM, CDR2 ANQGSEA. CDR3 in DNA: TGCAGCGTTGCATCGGGGGTGGGCAATCAGCCCCAGCATTTT. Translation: CSVASGVGNQPQHF.

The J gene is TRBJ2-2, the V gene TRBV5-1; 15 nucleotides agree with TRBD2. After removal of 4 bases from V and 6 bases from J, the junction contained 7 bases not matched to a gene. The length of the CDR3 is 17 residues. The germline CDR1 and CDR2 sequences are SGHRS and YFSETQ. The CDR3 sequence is CASSAGLAGGPPGELFF. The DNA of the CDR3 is TGCGCCAGCAGCGCTGGACTAGCGGGGGGGCCCCCCGGGGAGCTGTTTTTT.

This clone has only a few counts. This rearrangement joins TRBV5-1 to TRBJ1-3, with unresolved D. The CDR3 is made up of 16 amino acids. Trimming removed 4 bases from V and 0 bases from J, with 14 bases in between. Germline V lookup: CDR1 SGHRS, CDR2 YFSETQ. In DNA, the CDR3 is TGCGCCAGCAGCGAGTACCTAAAGTCCTCTGGAAACACCATATATTTT. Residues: CASSEYLKSSGNTIYF.

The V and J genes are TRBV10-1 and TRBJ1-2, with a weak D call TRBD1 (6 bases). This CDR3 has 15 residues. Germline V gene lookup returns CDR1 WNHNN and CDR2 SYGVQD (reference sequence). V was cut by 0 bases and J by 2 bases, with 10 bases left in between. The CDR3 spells CASSESAQGNYGYTF. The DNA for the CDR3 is TGCGCCAGCAGTGAGTCCGCACAGGGAAACTATGGCTACACCTTC.

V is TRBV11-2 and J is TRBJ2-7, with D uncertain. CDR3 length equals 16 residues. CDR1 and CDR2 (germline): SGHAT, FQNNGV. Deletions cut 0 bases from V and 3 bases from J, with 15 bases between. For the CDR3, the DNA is TGTGCCAGCAGCTTAGAGGGTAACGTGAGGATCTACGAGCAGTACTTC. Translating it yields CASSLEGNVRIYEQYF.

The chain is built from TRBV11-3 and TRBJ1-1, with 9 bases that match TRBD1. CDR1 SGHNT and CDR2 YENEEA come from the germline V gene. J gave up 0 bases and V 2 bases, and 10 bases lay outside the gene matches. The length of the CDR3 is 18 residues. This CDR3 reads CASSLFRTGDSMNTEAFF. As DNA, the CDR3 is TGTGCCAGCAGCTTATTTCGGACAGGGGATTCGATGAACACTGAAGCTTTCTTT.

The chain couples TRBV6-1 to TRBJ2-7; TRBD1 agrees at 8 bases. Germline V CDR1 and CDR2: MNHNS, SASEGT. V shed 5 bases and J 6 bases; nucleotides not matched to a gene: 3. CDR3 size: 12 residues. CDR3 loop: CASSHRGSEQYF. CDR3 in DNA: TGTGCCAGCAGTCACAGGGGGAGCGAGCAGTACTTC.

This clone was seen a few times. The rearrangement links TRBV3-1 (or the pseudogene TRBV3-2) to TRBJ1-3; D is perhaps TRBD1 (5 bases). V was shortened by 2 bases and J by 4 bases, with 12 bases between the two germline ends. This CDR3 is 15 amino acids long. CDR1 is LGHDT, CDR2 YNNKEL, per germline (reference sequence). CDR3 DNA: TGTGCCAGCAGCCAACTCCCTCGGGGGGGAAACACCATATATTTT. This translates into CASSQLPRGGNTIYF.

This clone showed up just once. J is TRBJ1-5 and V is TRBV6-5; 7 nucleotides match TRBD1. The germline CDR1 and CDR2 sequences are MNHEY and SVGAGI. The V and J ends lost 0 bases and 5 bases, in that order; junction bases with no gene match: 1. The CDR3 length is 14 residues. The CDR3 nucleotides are TGTGCCAGCAGTTACTCAGGGGGCGATCAGCCCCAGCATTTT. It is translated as CASSYSGGDQPQHF.